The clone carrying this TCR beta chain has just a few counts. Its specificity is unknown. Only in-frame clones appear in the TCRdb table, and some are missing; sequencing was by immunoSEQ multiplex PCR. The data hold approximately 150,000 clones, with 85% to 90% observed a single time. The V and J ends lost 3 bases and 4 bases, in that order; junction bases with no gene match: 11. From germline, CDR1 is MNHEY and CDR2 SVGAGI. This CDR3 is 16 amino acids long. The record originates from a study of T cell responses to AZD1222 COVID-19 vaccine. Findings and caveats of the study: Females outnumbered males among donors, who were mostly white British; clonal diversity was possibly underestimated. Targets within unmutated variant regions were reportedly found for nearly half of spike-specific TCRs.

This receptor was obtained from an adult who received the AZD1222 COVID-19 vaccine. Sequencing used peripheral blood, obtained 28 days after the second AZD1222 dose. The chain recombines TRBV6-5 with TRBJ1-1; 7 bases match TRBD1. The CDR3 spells CASSYRRGRGFTEAFF. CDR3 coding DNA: TGTGCCAGCAGTTATCGGAGGGGCAGGGGGTTCACTGAAGCTTTCTTT.